These 6 T cell receptor beta chains came from one sample sequenced in a study (TCRdb year 2016). Receptor amplification or capture employed RT-PCR. Data came from an Illumina MiSeq. Using fastp trimming at Q25 and MiXCR clonotype assembly, TCRdb reanalyzed the public sequencing data and kept in-frame beta chains. Rows with a matching CDR3 protein are joined into one entry that keeps the most common DNA and genes. This sample comprises about 680,000 distinct CDR3 sequences, over 12% of them detected only once. The top ten constitute roughly 3.9% of the sample. Material: memory CD4+ T cells from blood. The receptors were gathered from a female donor in good health, serving as a healthy control.

This clonotype has more than one count but fewer than ten. This chain links TRBV6-5 with TRBJ1-1; D unclear. CDR1 and CDR2 (germline): MNHEY, SVGAGI. V was cut by 7 bases and J by 4 bases, with 13 bases left in between. There are 13 residues in the CDR3. CDR3 DNA sequence: TGTGCCAGCACCTCAATATTGGGCACTGAAGCTTTCTTT. This translates into CASTSILGTEAFF.

V and J are TRBV7-2 and TRBJ1-6; D might be TRBD1 (5 bases). This CDR3 has 14 residues. Trimming left V 5 bases short and J 9 bases short, with 14 bases between. Germline assignment: CDR1 SGHTA and CDR2 FQGNSA. Here the CDR3 reads CASSARELTSPLHF. CDR3 nucleotide sequence: TGTGCCAGCAGCGCCAGGGAGTTGACTTCACCCCTCCACTTT.

There are many counts of this clonotype. The rearrangement joins TRBV5-1 to TRBJ2-1, with 9 bases aligning to TRBD2. The CDR3 runs to 15 residues. The germline CDR1 and CDR2 sequences are SGHRS and YFSETQ. V shed 4 bases and J 4 bases; nucleotides not matched to a gene: 6. The CDR3 region has the DNA TGCGCCAGCAGCGACCGACTAGCGGTATACAATGAGCAGTTCTTC. Its protein product is CASSDRLAVYNEQFF.

The chain couples TRBV5-1 to TRBJ2-5; 8 bases fit TRBD1. Trimming cost V 3 bases and J 1 base; bases outside gene matches: 5. The germline V gene has CDR1 SGHRS and CDR2 YFSETQ. The CDR3 totals 15 residues. CDR3 nucleotides: TGCGCCAGCAGCTCCCTAGGGACAGGCCAAGAGACCCAGTACTTC. As protein: CASSSLGTGQETQYF.

This clonotype occurred a few times. The chain combines TRBV7-2 with TRBJ2-3; TRBD2 agrees at 8 bases. The CDR3 contains 15 residues. V lost 7 bases, J lost 1 base, and 7 bases stayed unmatched. Per germline, CDR1 SGHTA and CDR2 FQGNSA. The DNA for the CDR3 is TGTGCCAGCATCCCCAGCGGGGGAGGCACAGATACGCAGTATTTT. Residues: CASIPSGGGTDTQYF.

This clonotype came up a few times. The CDR3 spells CSAYNGGSFTGELFF. The CDR3 DNA is TGCAGTGCTTATAATGGGGGTAGCTTCACCGGGGAGCTGTTTTTT. The rearrangement joins TRBV20-1 to TRBJ2-2; D may be TRBD1 or TRBD2 (5 bases each). V was trimmed by 5 bases and J by 4 bases, leaving 17 bases between them. CDR3 length: 15 residues. Germline assignment: CDR1 DFQATT and CDR2 SNEGSKA (reference sequence).